Listed below are T cell receptor beta chains from one sample, sequenced in a study of shared clonotypes between healthy human individuals. The table came from immunoSEQ multiplex PCR; TCRdb's copy has only in-frame clones and leaves some out. The table shows more than 450,000 clones, with 79% occurring only once. The sample consisted of PBMCs. The receptor set was obtained from a woman aged 40 to 55 in good health. Some clones in this sample may be carry-over from other donors' samples. CDR3s include the opening cysteine and the closing phenylalanine or tryptophan. Fields, in order: D gene, V gene, clone size, J gene, CDR3 protein, CDR3 DNA. A D gene is named only where the DNA matches it firmly. The listing skips clone size in some rows; elsewhere it reads once, few, many or a size class.

>NA|TRBV18|many|TRBJ2-7
CASSSGSGEQYF
TGTGCCAGTTCCTCAGGTAGCGGCGAGCAGTACTTC
>NA|TRBV28|NA|TRBJ1-2
CAIQENYGYTF
TGTGCCATACAGGAAAACTATGGCTACACCTTC
>NA|TRBV28|NA|TRBJ2-2
CASSLTYGELFF
TGTGCCAGCAGTTTAACGTACGGGGAGCTGTTTTTT
>TRBD1|TRBV10-1|NA|TRBJ1-1
CASSAGTGVTEAFF
TGCGCCAGCAGTGCCGGGACAGGGGTCACTGAAGCTTTCTTT
>NA|TRBV18|NA|TRBJ2-1
CASSLRQSRYNEQFF
TGTGCCAGCTCCCTTAGACAGAGTAGATACAATGAGCAGTTCTTC
>TRBD1|TRBV10-3|once|TRBJ1-5
CAISESKTGGQGGNQPQHF
TGTGCCATCAGTGAGTCGAAGACGGGGGGACAGGGGGGCAATCAGCCCCAGCATTTT
>NA|TRBV5-1|NA|TRBJ2-1
CASSAPEDYSVYNEQFF
TGCGCCAGCAGCGCCCCAGAGGACTACTCGGTCTACAATGAGCAGTTCTTC
>NA|TRBV15|many|TRBJ2-3
CATSSRGASTDTQYF
TGTGCCACCAGCAGCCGAGGGGCTAGCACAGATACGCAGTATTTT
>TRBD1|TRBV6-1|NA|TRBJ2-1
CASTSWDRGRSGEFF
TGTGCCAGCACCTCCTGGGACAGGGGAAGGAGTGGGGAGTTCTTC
>TRBD2|TRBV2|NA|TRBJ2-3
CARAEGLAGTTDTQYF
TGTGCCAGAGCCGAGGGACTAGCGGGTACCACAGATACGCAGTATTTT
>NA|TRBV10-2|NA|TRBJ2-2
CASSEPSVKSGELFF
TGCGCCAGCAGTGAGCCTAGCGTCAAAAGCGGGGAGCTGTTTTTT
>NA|TRBV5-4|NA|TRBJ2-1
CASSTLAMGHSEQFF
TGTGCCAGCAGCACTCTAGCGATGGGGCACAGTGAGCAGTTCTTC